A single sample gave rise to the 19 T cell receptor beta chains below, sequenced in a study of OX40 agonist ivuxolimab in advanced cancers. TCRdb's copy holds only in-frame clones and misses some; the assay was immunoSEQ multiplex PCR. The sample has tens of thousands of clones, 70% to 80% seen once; the top ten hold around 1.7%. Sequencing used CD4+ or CD8+ T cells sorted from blood, obtained in a trial of the OX40 agonist ivuxolimab. These receptors were obtained from an adult with an advanced solid tumor such as melanoma, head and neck, liver or kidney cancer.

This chain joins TRBV7-3 and TRBJ1-1; D remains unclear. Germline loops: CDR1 SGHTA, CDR2 FQGTGA. The CDR3 spans 13 residues. Trimming left V 6 bases short and J 2 bases short, with 10 bases between. The CDR3 nucleotides are TGTGCCAGCAGGCACACCCGCAACACTGAAGCTTTCTTT. Its protein is CASRHTRNTEAFF.

This clone is labeled medium-sized (0.01 to 0.1%). This rearrangement joins TRBV2 to TRBJ1-4; TRBD1 matches at 8 bases. The germline V gene encodes CDR1 SNHLY and CDR2 FYNNEI. The ends lost 3 bases at V and 2 bases at J; junction bases unmatched: 2. This CDR3 is 15 amino acids long. The CDR3 spells CASSETGVTNEKLFF. The DNA of the CDR3 is TGTGCCAGCAGTGAGACAGGGGTGACTAATGAAAAACTGTTTTTT.

This clone came up once. V and J are TRBV10-1 and TRBJ1-1; no clear D. V was cut by 0 bases and J by 3 bases, with 5 bases left in between. This CDR3 spans 13 amino acids. Germline lookup yields CDR1 WNHNN and CDR2 SYGVQD (reference sequence). In DNA form, the CDR3 reads TGCGCCAGCAGTGAGTCAAGGGACACTGAAGCTTTCTTT. This translates into CASSESRDTEAFF.

The chain has TRBV30 and TRBJ1-4; no definite D call. V was trimmed by 2 bases and J by 4 bases, leaving 11 bases between them. Germline V gene sequence: CDR1 GTSNPN, CDR2 SVGIG (reference sequence). The CDR3 loop spans 14 amino acids. CDR3 protein: CAWSRTAFNEKLFF. Here the CDR3 DNA reads TGTGCCTGGAGTCGGACGGCCTTTAATGAAAAACTGTTTTTT.

V and J are TRBV5-1 and TRBJ2-1, with 13 bases lining up with TRBD2. Germline V lookup: CDR1 SGHRS, CDR2 YFSETQ. The CDR3 has 16 amino acids. V gave up 0 bases and J gave up 4 bases; unmatched junction bases: 1. The CDR3 here is CASSLGTSGGYNEQFF. CDR3 DNA: TGCGCCAGCAGCTTGGGGACTAGCGGGGGATACAATGAGCAGTTCTTC.

This chain uses TRBV5-1 with TRBJ2-3; D may be TRBD1 (6 bases). The CDR3 is 14 amino acids. Germline V gives CDR1 SGHRS, CDR2 YFSETQ. V was trimmed by 1 base and J by 2 bases, leaving 8 bases between them. In DNA form, the CDR3 reads TGCGCCAGCAGCTTGCAGGGGCTCACAGATACGCAGTATTTT. This gives the protein CASSLQGLTDTQYF.

J is TRBJ1-5 and V is TRBV6-4; D perhaps matches TRBD1 (6 bases). Looked up from germline, CDR1 is MRHNA and CDR2 is SNTAGT. The ends were cut back, 6 bases at V and 10 bases at J, with 19 bases in the middle. This CDR3 spans 14 amino acids. CDR3 coding DNA: TGTGCCAGCAGAACTACAGGGTGGTCTCTTCCCCAGCATTTT. It is translated as CASRTTGWSLPQHF.

The chain has TRBV5-1 and TRBJ1-4; 8 bases are a match to TRBD1. The CDR3 has 13 residues. In germline, CDR1 is SGHRS, CDR2 YFSETQ. V shed 7 bases and J 6 bases; nucleotides not matched to a gene: 5. CDR3 residues: CASGTGEDEKLFF. The CDR3 coding sequence is TGCGCCAGCGGGACAGGCGAAGATGAAAAACTGTTTTTT.

This clone came up once. V gene TRBV6-5 combines with J gene TRBJ2-2; no reliable D call. The CDR3 consists of 14 residues. Looked up from germline, CDR1 is MNHEY and CDR2 is SVGAGI. The V end lost 0 bases, the J end lost 4 bases, and 6 bases lay between the germline ends. The CDR3 DNA is TGTGCCAGCAGTTACTCGTTTTTCACCGGGGAGCTGTTTTTT. Encoded protein: CASSYSFFTGELFF.

V is TRBV7-9 and J is TRBJ2-5; 9 bases fit TRBD1. CDR1 and CDR2 (germline): SEHNR, FQNEAQ (reference sequence). The junction had 1 base not matched to a gene; V was cut back by 1 base and J by 4 bases. CDR3 size: 14 residues. The chain's CDR3 is CASSLEDRGETQYF. The DNA of the CDR3 is TGTGCCAGCAGCTTAGAGGACAGGGGAGAGACCCAGTACTTC.

This chain connects TRBV7-3 to TRBJ1-5; TRBD1 matches at 8 bases. Germline loops: CDR1 SGHTA, CDR2 FQGTGA. V gave up 0 bases and J gave up 1 base; unmatched junction bases: 2. This CDR3 region has 16 residues. CDR3 amino acids: CASSLTGDRSNQPQHF. The CDR3, as DNA: TGTGCCAGCAGCTTAACGGGGGACAGGAGCAATCAGCCCCAGCATTTT.

A few counts support this clone. This chain connects TRBV30 to TRBJ2-7; D is ambiguous. Trimming removed 1 base at V and 4 bases at J, with 11 bases between. Germline V gene data show CDR1 as GTSNPN and CDR2 as SVGIG (reference sequence). The CDR3 has 13 residues. CDR3 amino acids: CAWSASSPYEQYF. CDR3 nucleotides: TGTGCCTGGAGTGCGTCTAGTCCTTACGAGCAGTACTTC.

The genes are TRBV6-5 and TRBJ1-1; D perhaps matches TRBD1 (5 bases). Germline V CDR1 and CDR2: MNHEY, SVGAGI. V lost 7 bases, J lost 1 base, and 10 bases lay in between. The CDR3 has 13 residues. The CDR3 nucleotides are TGTGCCAGCACCCGCGGGGCGAACACTGAAGCTTTCTTT. Amino acid sequence: CASTRGANTEAFF.

The rearrangement uses TRBV2 and TRBJ2-1; 11 positions agree with TRBD2. V shed 1 base, J shed 4 bases, and the junction held 18 bases outside the gene matches. The CDR3 is made up of 21 amino acids. CDR1 is SNHLY and CDR2 is FYNNEI in the germline V gene. Written as DNA, the CDR3 is TGTGCCAGCAGTGAAGGCGGATTTTCGTTAGCGGGGGGGCCTTCTTACAATGAGCAGTTCTTC. Residues: CASSEGGFSLAGGPSYNEQFF.

The J gene is TRBJ2-5, the V gene TRBV9, with 14 bases aligning to TRBD2. Per germline, CDR1 SGDLS and CDR2 YYNGEE. The CDR3 consists of 16 residues. V gave up 5 bases and J gave up 1 base; unmatched junction bases: 4. DNA for the CDR3: TGTGCCAGCAGTGAGGGACTAGCGGGGGTCCAAGAGACCCAGTACTTC. This codes for CASSEGLAGVQETQYF.

The genes are TRBV29-1 and TRBJ1-1; no definite D call. The CDR3 covers 12 residues. In germline, CDR1 is SQVTM, CDR2 ANQGSEA. V was trimmed by 3 bases and J by 10 bases, leaving 15 bases between them. Here the CDR3 DNA reads TGCAGCGTTGATCTGTCCACTCCTAGAGCTTTCTTT. It is translated as CSVDLSTPRAFF.

The CDR3 DNA follows: TGTGCCAGCAGTGAAGGGATAGGAGCCCGGGCCAAAAACATTCAGTACTTC. It yields the protein CASSEGIGARAKNIQYF. V is TRBV2 and J is TRBJ2-4; D not resolved. The CDR3 contains 17 residues. The V and J ends lost 1 base and 1 base respectively, with 14 bases between them. Germline V CDR1 and CDR2: SNHLY, FYNNEI.

This clone was recorded once. The chain couples TRBV6-6 to TRBJ2-2; 15 bases are shared with TRBD2. Germline V CDR1 and CDR2: MNHNY, SVGAGI (reference sequence). With 5 bases clipped from V and 6 bases from J, the junction kept 4 bases outside the gene matches. This CDR3 has 16 residues. The CDR3 sequence: CASSRTSGGAAGELFF. The CDR3 coding sequence is TGTGCCAGCAGTCGGACTAGCGGGGGGGCTGCCGGGGAGCTGTTTTTT.

CDR3 sequence reads: CASSNSPRTSGNEQFF. In DNA, the CDR3 is TGTGCCAGCAGCAACAGCCCCCGGACTAGCGGGAATGAGCAGTTCTTC. V gene TRBV27 combines with J gene TRBJ2-1; 11 bases line up with TRBD2. V was clipped by 6 bases and J by 7 bases; unmatched bases: 11. The V gene's germline CDR1 is MNHEY and CDR2 SMNVEV (reference sequence). The CDR3 covers 16 residues.